The 17 T cell receptor beta chains reported below all come from one sample, sequenced in a study of blood T cell repertoires in COVID-19 (dated by TCRdb to 2018 to 2020). Library preparation used the immunoSEQ multiplex PCR assay. TCRdb took over this immuneACCESS table, retaining in-frame rearrangements with V and J assigned. Such tables are incomplete; in checked studies, under half of the missing clones stem from an unresolved V gene, and the remainder is unexplained. The sample table holds 120,000 to 150,000 clones, of which about four fifths were seen once. The ten top clones hold under 15% of the sample. Sequencing was done on a sample of peripheral blood. These receptor sequences come from a man older than 75 with acute or convalescent COVID-19.

The J gene is TRBJ2-7, the V gene TRBV6-2 or TRBV6-3; tentative D call: TRBD2 (5 bases). CDR1 MNHEY and CDR2 SVGEGT come from the germline V gene. The CDR3 loop spans 16 amino acids. Trimming shortened V by 1 base and J by 0 bases, and 13 bases separated the two germline ends. CDR3 nucleotide sequence: TGTGCCAGCAGTTACTATACTCGGGAACCCTCCTACGAGCAGTACTTC. Protein: CASSYYTREPSYEQYF.

This chain uses TRBV15 with TRBJ1-4; a weak D match, TRBD1 (5 bases). This CDR3 region has 16 residues. V lost 1 base and J lost 7, with 16 bases in between. Germline assignment: CDR1 LNHNV and CDR2 YYDKDF (reference sequence). In DNA form, the CDR3 reads TGTGCCACCAGCAGAGGGTACGGGGGGATGGGTGAAAAACTGTTTTTT. It yields the protein CATSRGYGGMGEKLFF.

The chain combines TRBV11-1 with TRBJ1-1; 9 nucleotides agree with TRBD1. V lost 1 base to trimming and J lost 10 bases; unmatched junction nucleotides: 10. This CDR3 contains 15 residues. Germline CDR1 reads SGHAT; CDR2 reads FQDESV (reference sequence). For the CDR3, the DNA is TGTGCCAGCAGCTTAGGACTTACAGGGGGCTCGGGAGCTTTCTTT. Translation: CASSLGLTGGSGAFF.

Only a few counts were recorded for this clone. This sequence joins TRBV30 and TRBJ2-5, with D uncertain. This CDR3 comprises 14 residues. The germline gives CDR1 GTSNPN, CDR2 SVGIG (reference sequence). Trimming shortened V by 0 bases and J by 9 bases, and 17 bases separated the two germline ends. The CDR3 DNA reads as TGTGCCTGGAGTGTGAATTTCGGCCGGCGGCCCCAGTACTTC. It codes for CAWSVNFGRRPQYF.

This clone has only one observation. The rearrangement links TRBV2 to TRBJ2-3; 11 bases agree with TRBD2. Germline lookup yields CDR1 SNHLY and CDR2 FYNNEI. V was pared by 5 bases and J by 3 bases, with 1 base of the junction left unmatched. This CDR3 contains 14 residues. CDR3 sequence reads: CASSLAGGTDTQYF. DNA for the CDR3: TGTGCCAGCAGTTTAGCGGGGGGGACAGATACGCAGTATTTT.

This chain links TRBV7-6 with TRBJ2-3; D gene unclear. V shed 1 base and J shed 4 bases, with 9 bases lying between them. Germline assignment: CDR1 SGHVS and CDR2 FNYEAQ. The CDR3 has 14 residues. As DNA, the CDR3 is TGTGCCAGCAGCTTAGGGCTAGGTCCAGATACGCAGTATTTT. Its protein is CASSLGLGPDTQYF.

This chain joins TRBV7-2 and TRBJ2-2; maybe TRBD2 (5 bases). CDR1 SGHTA and CDR2 FQGNSA come from the germline V gene. V lost 3 bases to trimming and J lost 3 bases, with 8 bases between them. CDR3 size: 14 residues. The CDR3 is CASSFMRDTGELFF. CDR3 in DNA: TGTGCCAGCAGCTTTATGAGGGACACCGGGGAGCTGTTTTTT. The full variable domain, completed using reference TRBV7-2 and TRBJ2-2, is GAGVSQSPSNKVTEKGKDVELRCDPISGHTALYWYRQSLGQGLEFLIYFQGNSAPDKSGLPSDRFSAERTGGSVSTLTIQRTQQEDSAVYLCASSFMRDTGELFFGEGSRLTVL.

The chain couples TRBV6-4 to TRBJ1-2; D not resolved. From germline, CDR1 is MRHNA and CDR2 SNTAGT. CDR3 size: 13 residues. The V and J ends lost 2 bases and 6 bases respectively, with 10 bases between them. CDR3 DNA sequence: TGTGCCAGCAGTGACGGAGAGTCCGATGGCTACACCTTC. Protein sequence: CASSDGESDGYTF.

This clone is a singleton in its sample. The chain is built from TRBV3-1 (or the pseudogene TRBV3-2) and TRBJ2-4, with D perhaps TRBD1 (5 bases). The CDR3 length is 16 residues. From germline, CDR1 is LGHDT and CDR2 YNNKEL (reference sequence). Trimming took off 3 bases at V and 1 base at J, with 13 bases between the two ends. CDR3 region: CASSHSSTVAKNIQYF. In nucleotides, the CDR3 is TGTGCCAGCAGCCACTCATCGACAGTGGCCAAAAACATTCAGTACTTC.

V and J are TRBV19 and TRBJ2-2, with 10 bases matching TRBD2. Germline V gene sequence: CDR1 LNHDA, CDR2 SQIVND (reference sequence). CDR3 size: 17 residues. V dropped 5 bases and J dropped 2; count of bases not matched to a gene: 8. The CDR3 coding sequence is TGTGCCAGTAGTGTGGGTAGCGGGGGGTATAACACCGGGGAGCTGTTTTTT. Translated, it gives CASSVGSGGYNTGELFF.

The V and J genes are TRBV3-1 (or the pseudogene TRBV3-2) and TRBJ2-1; 7 positions agree with TRBD2. The CDR3 consists of 15 residues. Germline CDR1 reads LGHDT; CDR2 reads YNNKEL (reference sequence). J lost 0 bases, V lost 5 bases, and 4 bases had no gene match. For the CDR3, the DNA is TGTGCCAGCAGCAGTCGCGGGAGCTCCTACAATGAGCAGTTCTTC. It is translated as CASSSRGSSYNEQFF.

V is TRBV4-1 and J is TRBJ1-5, with a weak D call TRBD1 (5 bases). CDR1 is MGHRA, CDR2 YSYEKL, per germline. The V end was cut by 4 bases, the J end by 4 bases, with 17 bases between. This CDR3 region has 16 residues. In nucleotides, the CDR3 is TGCGCCAGCAGCCTCCGCATCGGGGGTGGGAATCAGCCCCAGCATTTT. This codes for CASSLRIGGGNQPQHF.

The V and J genes are TRBV18 and TRBJ1-2, with a possible D match to TRBD1 (6 bases). Per the germline V gene, CDR1 is KGHSH and CDR2 is LQKENI. Trimming shortened V by 3 bases and J by 3 bases, and 8 bases separated the two germline ends. The CDR3 totals 13 residues. CDR3 nucleotide sequence: TGTGCCAGCTCACCTCAGGGGTACTATGGCTACACCTTC. This gives the protein CASSPQGYYGYTF.

This clone turned up a few times. The chain has TRBV3-1 (or the pseudogene TRBV3-2) and TRBJ1-5; tentative D call: TRBD1 (5 bases). The CDR3 loop spans 13 amino acids. From germline, CDR1 is LGHDT and CDR2 YNNKEL (reference sequence). V was trimmed by 3 bases and J by 9 bases, leaving 12 bases between them. This chain's CDR3 is CASSHGQTGPQHF. In DNA form, the CDR3 reads TGTGCCAGCAGCCACGGCCAAACAGGGCCCCAGCATTTT.

For this clone: Other DNA sequences within the sample encode an identical CDR3. The gene calls are TRBV5-1 and TRBJ1-4; 9 nucleotides agree with TRBD1. Germline assignment: CDR1 SGHRS and CDR2 YFSETQ. The CDR3 runs 14 residues. V gave up 3 bases and J gave up 8 bases; unmatched junction bases: 5. The CDR3 DNA follows: TGCGCCAGCAGCTCGGGACAGGGCGGGGAAAAACTGTTTTTT. This sequence encodes CASSSGQGGEKLFF.

The CDR3: CASSPEISTGELFF. The CDR3 DNA reads TGTGCCAGCAGCCCGGAGATTTCCACCGGGGAGCTGTTTTTT. The gene calls are TRBV27 and TRBJ2-2, with unresolved D. The CDR3 is 14 amino acids. In germline, CDR1 is MNHEY, CDR2 SMNVEV (reference sequence). V shed 6 bases and J shed 4 bases, with 12 bases lying between them.

This chain uses TRBV18 with TRBJ1-1; perhaps TRBD1 as D (5 bases). This CDR3 region has 14 residues. V was shortened by 3 bases and J by 3 bases, with 11 bases between the two germline ends. The germline gives CDR1 KGHSH, CDR2 LQKENI. The CDR3 DNA reads TGTGCCAGCTCACCTCTAGGGGCGGACACTGAAGCTTTCTTT. Its translation is CASSPLGADTEAFF.